This entry is about one TCR beta chain. The clone's antigen remains unknown. No much larger clonotype is one base removed from it; base qualities were not supplied. Explained via the paper, the time point label denotes: pretreatment peripheral blood. A total of around 30 patients with locally advanced or metastatic urothelial carcinoma, treated at Memorial Sloan Kettering on a trial protocol, made up the cohort. Peripheral blood mononuclear cells were collected from each patient pretreatment and during treatment, giving between 1 and 8 total time points per patient. The Qiagen DNeasy Blood extraction kit was used to purify genomic DNA from total PBMCs and tumor samples. PBMCs were collected pretreatment and during treatment, and were isolated and stored as previously described. Each PCR received spiked-in synthetic TCR analog templates so that absolute template abundance could be estimated from read counts. Using the immunoSEQ assay, TCRbeta CDR3 regions were amplified from genomic DNA with bias-controlled V and J gene primers. Sequencing of rearranged TCRbeta segments was performed at approximately 20X coverage. In the paper's pipeline: Sequencing errors were corrected by clustering and CDR3s were annotated against IMGT to assign V, D and J genes. Only productive TCRbeta rearrangements were used in downstream analyses, excluding out-of-frame or stop-codon sequences. Clonality was calculated as one minus the Shannon entropy normalized by the log of the number of unique productive sequences. Fisher's exact test with Benjamini-Hochberg correction, at a threshold of adjusted p below 0.01, was used to find clones that differed between time points or between blood and tumor. TCRdb re-hosts the immuneACCESS table, in-frame sequences only. Its copies lack some clones; in the studies checked, an unresolved V gene accounts for under half of them, and the cause for the rest is not known. The DNA was the basis for D and trimming; V, J and clone size are from that table. This sample holds roughly 47,000 clones; about four fifths were observed only once. The top ten clonotypes cover over 9.5% of the sample.

The data were taken from a study of PD-L1 blockade in urothelial cancer (dated by TCRdb to about 2017). About the investigation overall: All patients started therapy at some point between 2014 and 2016 and received atezolizumab 1,200 mg intravenously every 3 weeks. Twenty-five of 29 patients were identified as males with urothelial cancer of bladder origin, and a prior smoking history was reported by 18 of 29 patients. An ECOG performance status of 0 or 1 was recorded for the patients, and 0 to 3 prior chemotherapy regimens had been received by the patients. Blood samples were analyzed at 3 weeks after treatment start (second dose) and at 6 weeks after treatment start. A median of about 140,000 T cells and some 84,000 unique TCRs was obtained from blood samples, and a median clonality of roughly 0.074 was observed. The study was an exploratory multi-omic analysis of somatic, immune and clinical correlates of response to PD-L1 blockade with atezolizumab in urothelial cancer. TCR sequencing covered pretreatment tumor samples and matched, serially collected peripheral blood taken before and after atezolizumab treatment. Progression-free survival longer than 6 months counted as durable clinical benefit, and TCR features were additionally tested against both progression-free and overall survival. In the same patients, whole exome sequencing and RNA sequencing of pretreatment tumors were performed in addition to TCR sequencing. Fewer than ten patients reached durable clinical benefit, while about 20 patients did not. Just over 28 patients had pretreatment blood TCR-seq, some 25 had at least one posttreatment blood collection, and some 25 had tumor TCR-seq. The paper's findings and limits, for the study overall: Among patients with durable benefit, tumor-associated TCR clones showed greater expansion in peripheral blood 3 weeks after treatment started (n ≈ 24, p = 0.022). Small sample size (n of about 30) and many exploratory analyses mean the results are intended to be hypothesis-generating. A pretreatment peripheral blood TCR clonality below the median was linked to improved progression-free and overall survival.

The source of this sequence is a man aged 70-80 years with urothelial cancer. The sample here was PBMCs, taken around atezolizumab (anti-PD-L1) treatment.

The DNA is as follows: TGTGCCAGCAGCCCTCGGTGGACACCTCTAGGCCACAATGAGCAGTTCTTC. This codes for CASSPRWTPLGHNEQFF. The sequence is built from TRBV28 and TRBJ2-1; tentative D gene TRBD1, with 5 bases matching. Trimming removed 6 bases from V and 5 bases from J, leaving 23 bases between the germline ends. The CDR3, cysteine through phenylalanine, is 17 amino acids long. Only the CDR3 part of the read is kept: 51 bases, read in frame from the first base. In the germline V gene, CDR1 corresponds to MDHEN and CDR2 to SYDVKM.